The clone carrying this TCR beta chain was recorded only once. This record comes from a study of blood T cell repertoires in COVID-19. In the original analysis: Researchers report that nucleated cell counts were estimated from reference gene primer amplification. TCRdb keeps only in-frame clones here, not all; method: immunoSEQ multiplex PCR. D and trimming come from the DNA, and the V and J calls and clone size come from that table. The sample has some 270,000 clones; around 82% are singletons. Participants had their cohort set by participant-reported clinical history. Recovered status in Cohort 3 required two negative PCRs, clearance, or symptom resolution. CDR3 size: 18 residues. V was pared by 0 bases and J by 4 bases, with 20 bases between. The V gene's germline CDR1 is SGDLS and CDR2 YYNGEE.

Sequencing was performed on PBMCs or T cells enriched from blood (not recorded which). The genes are TRBV9 and TRBJ1-3; D may be TRBD1 (6 bases). The source of this sequence is a man aged 50 to 59 who had recovered from COVID-19. In DNA, the CDR3 is TGTGCCAGCAGCGTAGACCCAGTAAGGTCAGGGGCCGGAAACACCATATATTTT. Protein product: CASSVDPVRSGAGNTIYF.